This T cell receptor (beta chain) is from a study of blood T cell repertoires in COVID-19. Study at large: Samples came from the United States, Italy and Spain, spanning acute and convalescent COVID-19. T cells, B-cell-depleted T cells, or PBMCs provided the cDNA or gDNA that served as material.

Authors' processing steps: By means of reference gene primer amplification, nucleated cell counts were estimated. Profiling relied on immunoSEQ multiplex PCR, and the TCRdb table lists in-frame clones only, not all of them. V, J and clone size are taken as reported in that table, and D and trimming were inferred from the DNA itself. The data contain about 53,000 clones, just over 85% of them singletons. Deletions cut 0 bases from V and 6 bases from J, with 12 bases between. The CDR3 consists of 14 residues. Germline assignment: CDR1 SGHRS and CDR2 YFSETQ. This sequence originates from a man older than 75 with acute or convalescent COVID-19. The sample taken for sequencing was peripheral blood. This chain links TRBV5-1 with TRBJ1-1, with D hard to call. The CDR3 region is CASSLAGLTPEAFF. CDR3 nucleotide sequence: TGCGCCAGCAGCTTGGCGGGGTTGACCCCTGAAGCTTTCTTT.